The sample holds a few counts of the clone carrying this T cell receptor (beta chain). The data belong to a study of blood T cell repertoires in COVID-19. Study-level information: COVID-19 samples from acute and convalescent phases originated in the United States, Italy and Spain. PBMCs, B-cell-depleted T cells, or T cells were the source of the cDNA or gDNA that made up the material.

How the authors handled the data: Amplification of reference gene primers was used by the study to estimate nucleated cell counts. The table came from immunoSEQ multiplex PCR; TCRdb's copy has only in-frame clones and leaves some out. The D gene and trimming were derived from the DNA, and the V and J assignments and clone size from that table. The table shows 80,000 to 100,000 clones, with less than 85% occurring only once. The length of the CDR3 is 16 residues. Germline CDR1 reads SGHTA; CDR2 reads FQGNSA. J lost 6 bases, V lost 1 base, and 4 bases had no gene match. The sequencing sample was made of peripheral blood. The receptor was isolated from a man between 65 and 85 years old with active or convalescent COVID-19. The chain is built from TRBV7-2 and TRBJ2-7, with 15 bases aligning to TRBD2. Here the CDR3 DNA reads TGTGCCAGCAGCTTAGAGGGACTAGCGGGGGGTGGCGAGCAGTACTTC. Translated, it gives CASSLEGLAGGGEQYF.